Listed below are T cell receptor beta chains from one sample, sequenced in a study of T-cell memory formation after mild COVID-19. TCRdb recomputed calls from the 5' RACE reads with MiXCR, one row per CDR3 protein. The sample holds 350,000 to 450,000 distinct CDR3 sequences, around 24% seen once. Sequencing was performed on PBMCs or a T cell subset sorted from them (not recorded which). These TCRs come from an adult woman who had mild COVID-19 (a few samples of this study predate the infection). Cell type and time point are not known. Both conserved end residues are part of each CDR3. D genes are given only for firm matches. Rows may omit the clone size; those that give it use once, few, many or a size class.

V gene	clone size	D gene	J gene	CDR3 protein	CDR3 DNA
TRBV15	few	TRBD1	TRBJ2-7	CATSGTGTGNTYEQYF	TGTGCCACCAGCGGTACCGGGACAGGGAATACCTACGAGCAGTACTTC
TRBV5-5	many	.	TRBJ1-5	CASSLAVTGNQPQHF	TGTGCCAGCAGCTTGGCCGTCACGGGCAATCAGCCCCAGCATTTT
TRBV29-1	few	.	TRBJ1-3	CSAAAMSSGNTIYF	TGCAGCGCCGCGGCCATGAGCTCTGGAAACACCATATATTTT
TRBV27	few	TRBD1	TRBJ1-2	CASRRNTGTGYGYTF	TGTGCCAGCAGGAGAAATACCGGGACAGGCTATGGCTACACCTTC
TRBV29-1	.	TRBD2	TRBJ2-1	CSVEGASGRDEQFF	TGCAGCGTTGAAGGGGCTAGCGGGAGAGACGAGCAGTTCTTC
TRBV12-3/TRBV12-4	.	TRBD2	TRBJ2-1	CASSSSRTSGTYNEQFF	TGTGCCAGCAGCTCCTCTAGGACTAGCGGGACCTACAATGAGCAGTTCTTC
TRBV18	many	.	TRBJ2-1	CASSAGGNNEQFF	TGTGCCAGCTCGGCAGGGGGGAACAATGAGCAGTTCTTC
TRBV7-2	.	TRBD1	TRBJ1-2	CASSSGQGGGYTF	TGTGCCAGCAGCTCCGGACAGGGGGGTGGCTACACCTTC
TRBV10-3	.	TRBD2	TRBJ2-5	CATRQTSGRETQYF	TGTGCCACCCGACAGACTAGCGGGCGAGAGACCCAGTACTTC
TRBV15	few	.	TRBJ1-3	CATSRDLGTLSGNTIYF	TGTGCCACCAGCAGAGATCTCGGGACACTATCTGGAAACACCATATATTTT
TRBV5-1	.	TRBD1	TRBJ2-3	CASSPNRGPSTDTQYF	TGCGCCAGCAGCCCCAACAGGGGGCCTAGCACAGATACGCAGTATTTT
TRBV9	.	TRBD2	TRBJ2-1	CASSAAGTTYNEQFF	TGTGCCAGCAGCGCTGCCGGGACTACTTACAATGAGCAGTTCTTC
TRBV12-3/TRBV12-4	.	TRBD1	TRBJ1-5	CASSPLTGTEPQHF	TGTGCCAGCAGCCCCCTGACAGGGACGGAGCCCCAGCATTTT
TRBV7-3	.	.	TRBJ1-1	CASSSSRGNTEAFF	TGTGCCAGCAGCTCCTCCAGGGGGAACACTGAAGCTTTCTTT
TRBV19	.	.	TRBJ2-1	CASSGWGDRIYNEQFF	TGTGCCAGTAGCGGTTGGGGGGACAGAATCTACAATGAGCAGTTCTTC
TRBV12-3/TRBV12-4	few	TRBD2	TRBJ2-3	CASSLGTRNTQYF	TGTGCCAGCAGTTTAGGGACTAGGAATACGCAGTATTTT
TRBV3-1	.	TRBD2	TRBJ2-1	CASSQGLAGAYNEQFF	TGTGCCAGCAGCCAAGGACTAGCGGGGGCCTACAATGAGCAGTTCTTC
TRBV12-3/TRBV12-4	few	TRBD1	TRBJ2-3	CASTFVGTGRGADTQYF	TGTGCCAGCACCTTTGTGGGGACAGGGAGGGGAGCAGATACGCAGTATTTT
TRBV7-2	.	TRBD1	TRBJ2-1	CASSSRTGWGEQFF	TGTGCCAGCAGTTCAAGGACAGGGTGGGGTGAGCAGTTCTTC
TRBV10-3	.	.	TRBJ2-1	CAIFSGEYGYNEQFF	TGTGCCATCTTCTCCGGGGAGTACGGGTACAATGAGCAGTTCTTC
TRBV5-1	.	.	TRBJ1-1	CASSSADSMNTEAFF	TGCGCCAGCAGCTCCGCTGATTCAATGAACACTGAAGCTTTCTTT
TRBV20-1	few	.	TRBJ1-5	CSAPRGTAYSNQPQHF	TGCAGTGCCCCTCGTGGAACGGCATATAGCAATCAGCCCCAGCATTTT
TRBV12-3/TRBV12-4	few	TRBD1	TRBJ2-2	CASVLRTGTGPGELFF	TGTGCCAGCGTGCTCCGAACCGGGACAGGGCCCGGGGAGCTGTTTTTT
TRBV7-6	many	TRBD1	TRBJ1-5	CASSQGTGNQPQHF	TGTGCCAGCAGCCAAGGGACAGGGAATCAGCCCCAGCATTTT
TRBV7-3	.	.	TRBJ1-2	CASSSTEGYGYTF	TGTGCCAGCAGCTCCACAGAGGGCTATGGCTACACCTTC
TRBV13	.	TRBD2	TRBJ2-3	CASSYGLAGADTQYF	TGTGCCAGCAGCTACGGACTAGCGGGAGCAGATACGCAGTATTTT
TRBV5-1	.	.	TRBJ2-5	CASSEGPQIQETQYF	TGCGCCAGCAGCGAGGGACCGCAGATCCAAGAGACCCAGTACTTC
TRBV30	.	.	TRBJ1-1	CAWSAGDAEAFF	TGTGCCTGGAGTGCAGGGGATGCTGAAGCTTTCTTT
TRBV4-1	few	.	TRBJ2-5	CASSVGSLETQYF	TGCGCCAGCAGCGTCGGGTCGTTGGAGACCCAGTACTTC
TRBV7-7	many	.	TRBJ2-1	CASSRGGRYNEQFF	TGTGCCAGCAGCCGCGGGGGCAGATACAATGAGCAGTTCTTC
TRBV6-6	few	.	TRBJ1-1	CASRGLTGLNTEAFF	TGTGCCAGCAGGGGATTGACAGGTTTGAACACTGAAGCTTTCTTT
TRBV14	few	.	TRBJ1-2	CASSQEAGTGYGYTF	TGTGCCAGCAGCCAAGAGGCTGGGACGGGGTATGGCTACACCTTC
TRBV5-1	.	TRBD1	TRBJ1-6	CASSSEQGIVSPLHF	TGCGCCAGCAGCTCGGAACAGGGGATAGTTTCACCCCTCCACTTT
TRBV20-1	once	.	TRBJ2-7	CSARETAGLREQYF	TGCAGTGCTAGAGAAACGGCAGGGCTGAGGGAGCAGTACTTC
TRBV4-1	.	.	TRBJ2-6	CASSQEGRAFSGANVLTF	TGCGCCAGCAGCCAAGAAGGCCGGGCCTTCTCTGGGGCCAACGTCCTGACTTTC
TRBV7-9	.	.	TRBJ1-1	CASSRDYTEAFF	TGTGCCAGCAGCCGGGACTACACTGAAGCTTTCTTT
TRBV7-3	few	.	TRBJ1-1	CASSQDPGGNTEAFF	TGTGCCAGCAGCCAAGACCCGGGCGGGAACACTGAAGCTTTCTTT
TRBV6-5	few	TRBD1	TRBJ1-5	CASRPGQGHQPQHF	TGTGCCAGCAGGCCGGGACAGGGACATCAGCCCCAGCATTTT
TRBV24-1	few	TRBD1	TRBJ2-7	CATSVTGAYEQYF	TGTGCCACCAGTGTAACAGGGGCCTACGAGCAGTACTTC
TRBV7-9	few	.	TRBJ1-4	CASGSGTHEKLFF	TGTGCCAGCGGTTCCGGGACCCATGAAAAACTGTTTTTT
TRBV6-2/TRBV6-3	.	.	TRBJ2-7	CASSPFGVSYEQYF	TGTGCCAGCAGCCCCTTTGGAGTCTCCTACGAGCAGTACTTC
TRBV20-1	few	.	TRBJ2-7	CSARSRAGYEQYF	TGCAGTGCTAGAAGCAGGGCAGGTTACGAGCAGTACTTC
TRBV7-9	few	.	TRBJ2-2	CASSPDWTVTGELFF	TGTGCCAGCAGCCCTGACTGGACTGTCACCGGGGAGCTGTTTTTT
TRBV7-2	.	TRBD2	TRBJ2-5	CASSSLAGGPTKTQYF	TGTGCCAGCAGCTCCTTAGCGGGAGGGCCGACCAAGACCCAGTACTTC
TRBV7-3	.	TRBD2	TRBJ2-1	CASSGGGTSSYNEQFF	TGTGCCAGCAGCGGAGGCGGGACTAGCTCCTACAATGAGCAGTTCTTC
TRBV6-1	.	.	TRBJ2-2	CASSEVASTGELFF	TGTGCCAGCAGTGAAGTCGCCTCCACCGGGGAGCTGTTTTTT
TRBV27	few	.	TRBJ1-1	CASRQGRMNTEAFF	TGTGCCAGCAGGCAGGGCAGGATGAACACTGAAGCTTTCTTT
TRBV6-6	.	TRBD2	TRBJ2-3	CASSYSSGITDTQYF	TGTGCCAGCAGTTACTCTAGCGGGATCACAGATACGCAGTATTTT
TRBV7-2	few	.	TRBJ2-5	CASRGDSKKETQYF	TGTGCCAGCAGGGGAGACAGTAAAAAAGAGACCCAGTACTTC
TRBV6-2/TRBV6-3	.	.	TRBJ2-5	CASTRLGRETQYF	TGTGCCAGCACCCGCCTGGGCAGGGAGACCCAGTACTTC
TRBV29-1	once	.	TRBJ1-5	CSTQESGGQPQHF	TGCAGCACCCAGGAGAGCGGAGGGCAGCCCCAGCATTTT
TRBV5-1	few	.	TRBJ2-2	CASSPEGPSNTGELFF	TGCGCCAGCAGCCCCGAGGGACCGTCGAACACCGGGGAGCTGTTTTTT
TRBV30	few	TRBD2	TRBJ2-1	CAWSVLGRAGGWKEQFF	TGTGCCTGGAGTGTTTTGGGCCGAGCGGGAGGGTGGAAGGAGCAGTTCTTC
TRBV27	few	TRBD1	TRBJ2-4	CASRRDRGRLASGNIQYF	TGTGCCAGCAGGCGGGACAGGGGGCGACTAGCCTCGGGAAACATTCAGTACTTC
TRBV9	few	TRBD1	TRBJ1-5	CASSVGDRGQPQHF	TGTGCCAGCAGCGTAGGGGACAGGGGACAGCCCCAGCATTTT
TRBV29-1	many	.	TRBJ2-2	CSVDRQETGELFF	TGCAGCGTTGACAGACAGGAAACCGGGGAGCTGTTTTTT
TRBV7-2	few	TRBD1	TRBJ1-1	CASSLWTGETEAFF	TGTGCCAGCAGCCTTTGGACAGGGGAAACTGAAGCTTTCTTT
TRBV12-3/TRBV12-4	.	.	TRBJ1-1	CASSFSGFGTEAFF	TGTGCCAGCAGTTTTTCAGGTTTCGGCACTGAAGCTTTCTTT